One and the same sample provided the 14 T cell receptor beta chains below, sequenced in a study of blood T cells in healthy people across ages. Using a J-beta primer mix together with a sample-barcoded 5' primer, a second PCR was run for roughly 6 to 11 cycles. TCRdb redid the calling of the 5' RACE reads with MiXCR, one entry per CDR3 protein. This sample has around 1,000,000 distinct CDR3 sequences, with less than 25% found just once. This sample also belongs to another study, concerning T cells of mothers and their children.

Sequencing was carried out using blood. The receptors come from a girl under 10 years old in good health.

The table lists this clonotype with a count of one. This chain joins TRBV5-1 and TRBJ2-3, with 7 bases matching TRBD2. The CDR3 consists of 15 residues. Germline V gives CDR1 SGHRS, CDR2 YFSETQ. V gave up 5 bases and J gave up 6 bases; unmatched junction bases: 12. CDR3 residues: CASSYGTNGVDTQYF. DNA for the CDR3: TGCGCCAGCAGTTACGGGACTAACGGGGTGGATACGCAGTATTTT. Variable domain in full (rest from reference TRBV5-1 and TRBJ2-3): KAGVTQTPRYLIKTRGQQVTLSCSPISGHRSVSWYQQTPGQGLQFLFEYFSETQRNKGNFPGRFSGRQFSNSRSEMNVSTLELGDSALYLCASSYGTNGVDTQYFGPGTRLTVL.

The rearrangement joins TRBV10-3 to TRBJ2-5; the match to TRBD1 covers 12 bases. The J call is doubtful: the DNA matches TRBJ2-7 better. There are 18 residues in the CDR3. Germline CDR1 reads ENHRY; CDR2 reads SYGVKD. The CDR3 here is CAISEKGGQGAFSYEQYF. The CDR3, as DNA: TGTGCCATCAGTGAAAAGGGGGGACAGGGGGCCTTCTCCTACGAGCAGTACTTC.

The J gene is TRBJ1-3, the V gene TRBV7-3; D uncertain. Germline V lookup: CDR1 SGHTA, CDR2 FQGTGA. This CDR3 is built from 16 residues. Deletions cut 2 bases from V and 2 bases from J, with 13 bases between. The CDR3 DNA is TGTGCCAGCAGCTTACTAGGTTCCCCGACTGGAAACACCATATATTTT. Translation: CASSLLGSPTGNTIYF.

The V call is TRBV16, the J call TRBJ2-1; no definite D call. Trimming cost V 1 base and J 8 bases, with 9 bases left between them. Germline-derived CDR1 and CDR2 are KGHSY and FQNENV. The CDR3 covers 13 residues. The CDR3 region has the DNA TGTGCCAGCAGCCAATTTCAATCCGATGAGCAGTTCTTC. Protein sequence: CASSQFQSDEQFF.

This sequence joins TRBV28 and TRBJ2-4; D is ambiguous. CDR1 and CDR2 from the germline V gene are MDHEN and SYDVKM. This CDR3 comprises 15 residues. The V end was cut by 3 bases, the J end by 1 base, with 10 bases between. CDR3 sequence: CASSLVLLAKNIQYF. DNA of the CDR3: TGTGCCAGCAGTTTGGTCCTCCTCGCCAAAAACATTCAGTACTTC.

In DNA, the CDR3 is TGCAGCGTTGATGAGGGGTTTCCAGATACGCAGTATTTT. It yields the protein CSVDEGFPDTQYF. This chain uses TRBV29-1 with TRBJ2-3; either TRBD1 or TRBD2 may supply D (5 bases each). V lost 3 bases to trimming and J lost 4 bases, with 11 bases between them. This CDR3 is 13 amino acids long. Germline V gene sequence: CDR1 SQVTM, CDR2 ANQGSEA.

This clonotype was counted a single time. V and J are TRBV9 and TRBJ2-1; D possibly corresponds to TRBD2 (5 bases). V was cut by 4 bases and J by 2 bases, with 25 bases left in between. The CDR3 has 19 residues. Germline CDR1 is SGDLS and CDR2 is YYNGEE. The CDR3 DNA sequence: TGTGCCAGCAGCATACACCTCGAGGGTCCTCTTTCCCCCTACAATGAGCAGTTCTTC. Protein product: CASSIHLEGPLSPYNEQFF.

This clonotype was detected a few times. The chain couples TRBV6-2 or TRBV6-3 to TRBJ2-1, with 8 positions matching TRBD1. The DNA matches TRBJ2-7 better at its end, which makes the J call doubtful. Germline CDR1 and CDR2: MNHEY and SVGEGT. The CDR3 loop spans 13 amino acids. CDR3 sequence: CASTGGAHYEQYF. Here the CDR3 DNA reads TGTGCCAGCACAGGGGGCGCCCACTACGAGCAGTACTTC.

The V and J genes are TRBV4-1 and TRBJ2-1, with D uncertain. CDR3 length: 12 amino acids. CDR1 MGHRA and CDR2 YSYEKL come from the germline V gene. With 6 bases removed from V and 5 bases from J, the gap between germline ends came to 8 bases. CDR3 sequence reads: CASRRPNNEQFF. CDR3 bases: TGCGCCAGCAGACGGCCTAACAATGAGCAGTTCTTC.

This clonotype was found a few times. The junction departs from germline at one end; a sequencing error may be responsible. The chain has TRBV14 and TRBJ2-1; 8 positions match TRBD2. Per the germline V gene, CDR1 is SGHDN and CDR2 is FVKESK. The CDR3 consists of 13 residues. The CDR3 loop is CACSGSLDNEQFF. The DNA of the CDR3 is TGTGCCTGCAGCGGGAGTCTCGACAATGAGCAGTTCTTC.

Ten or more counts support this clonotype. The J gene is TRBJ2-5, the V gene TRBV4-2, with 12 positions matching TRBD2. The CDR3 consists of 14 residues. The germline V gene has CDR1 LGHNA and CDR2 YNFKEQ. V gave up 6 bases and J gave up 4 bases; unmatched junction bases: 3. CDR3 sequence reads: CASSPTSGGETQYF. The CDR3 DNA reads as TGTGCCAGCAGTCCGACTAGCGGGGGAGAGACCCAGTACTTC.

This clonotype was counted between two and nine times. The chain uses TRBV7-3 and TRBJ2-6, with D uncertain. CDR3 length equals 16 residues. Germline lookup yields CDR1 SGHTA and CDR2 FQGTGA. Trimming took 1 base from V and 2 from J, leaving 9 bases between them. The CDR3 DNA reads TGTGCCAGCAGCTTAAATCCCAAAACTGGGGCCAACGTCCTGACTTTC. Its translation: CASSLNPKTGANVLTF.

On this clonotype: A junction end diverges from the germline sequence, so it may reflect a read error. The J gene is TRBJ1-2, the V gene TRBV11-3; possible D gene TRBD1, 5 bases. The CDR3 consists of 11 residues. CDR1 and CDR2 (germline): SGHNT, YENEEA. Here the CDR3 reads CASGRGYGNTF. CDR3 coding DNA: TGTGCCAGCGGGCGGGGCTATGGCAACACCTTC.

This clonotype was counted a few times. The CDR3 is CASSYPFSSTGELFF. The CDR3 DNA sequence: TGTGCCAGCAGTTACCCCTTTAGCAGCACCGGGGAGCTGTTTTTT. V is TRBV6-6 and J is TRBJ2-2; D gene uncertain. The germline V gene has CDR1 MNHNY and CDR2 SVGAGI (reference sequence). V gave up 2 bases and J gave up 4 bases, with 11 bases separating them. The CDR3 length is 15 residues.